These 4 T cell receptor beta chains originate from one sample sequenced in a study of beta chain features in type 1 diabetes. Since all of the isolated RNA was reverse transcribed, expressed TCRB transcripts were what got sequenced. Generated by immunoSEQ multiplex PCR, the TCRdb table keeps only in-frame clones and is missing some. The profile shows hundreds of thousands of clones, around a sixth of them singletons. The material sequenced was naive CD4+ T cells from blood. The receptors were sampled from a woman aged 18 to 35 in good health.

This clone appeared a few times. The J gene is TRBJ1-3, the V gene TRBV7-4, with 8 bases matching TRBD1. Looked up from germline, CDR1 is SGHVT and CDR2 is SQSDAQ. The CDR3 sequence is 17 residues long. V was clipped by 2 bases and J by 4 bases; unmatched bases: 10. CDR3 residues: CASSLYSDRGSGNTIYF. The DNA for the CDR3 is TGTGCCAGCAGCTTATATTCCGACAGGGGTTCGGGAAACACCATATATTTT.

The sample holds many counts of this clone. This chain joins TRBV14 and TRBJ1-2; TRBD1 agrees at 8 bases. The length of the CDR3 is 14 residues. Germline CDR1 SGHDN, CDR2 FVKESK. With 1 base clipped from V and 7 bases from J, the junction kept 5 bases outside the gene matches. The CDR3 nucleotides are TGTGCCAGCAGCCAAGGTCAGGGGGCGAGTGGCTACACCTTC. As protein: CASSQGQGASGYTF.

V and J are TRBV28 and TRBJ2-1; D not resolved. The CDR3 covers 13 residues. The V gene lost 7 bases and the J gene lost 5 bases, with 12 bases spanning the gap. Germline loops: CDR1 MDHEN, CDR2 SYDVKM. The CDR3 region has the DNA TGTGCCAGCAATCCCGGCTGGAACAATGAGCAGTTCTTC. This codes for CASNPGWNNEQFF.

This chain connects TRBV10-3 to TRBJ2-3, with D possibly being TRBD2 (6 bases). The germline V gene has CDR1 ENHRY and CDR2 SYGVKD. There are 15 residues in the CDR3. V lost 7 bases to trimming and J lost 1 base, with 15 bases between them. CDR3 DNA: TGTGCCATCAAGGCGACTAGTGTCGGCACAGATACGCAGTATTTT. As protein: CAIKATSVGTDTQYF.